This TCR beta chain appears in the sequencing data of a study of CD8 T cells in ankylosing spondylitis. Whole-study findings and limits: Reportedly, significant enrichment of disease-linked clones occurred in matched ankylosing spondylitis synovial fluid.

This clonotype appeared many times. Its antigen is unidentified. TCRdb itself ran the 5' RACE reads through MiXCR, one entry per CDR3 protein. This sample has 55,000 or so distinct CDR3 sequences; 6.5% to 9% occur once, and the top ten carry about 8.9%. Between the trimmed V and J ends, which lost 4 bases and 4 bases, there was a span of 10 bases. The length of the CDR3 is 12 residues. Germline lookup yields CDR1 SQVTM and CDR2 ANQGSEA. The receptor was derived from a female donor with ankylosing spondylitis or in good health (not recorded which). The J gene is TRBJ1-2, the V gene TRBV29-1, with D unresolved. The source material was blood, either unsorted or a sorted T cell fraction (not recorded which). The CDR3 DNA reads TGCAGCGTTGGGGTAGACCGCTATGGCTACACCTTC. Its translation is CSVGVDRYGYTF. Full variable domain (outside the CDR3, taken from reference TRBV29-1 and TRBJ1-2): SAVISQKPSRDICQRGTSLTIQCQVDSQVTMMFWYRQQPGQSLTLIATANQGSEATYESGFVIDKFPISRPNLTFSTLTVSNMSPEDSSIYLCSVGVDRYGYTFGSGTRLTVV.